A single sample is the source of the 17 T cell receptor beta chains below, sequenced in a study of cytomegalovirus exposure and HLA in healthy donors (TCRdb year 2017). The library came from the immunoSEQ multiplex PCR assay. The multiplex PCR relied on a mix of 60 forward primers for TCR Vbeta segments and 13 reverse primers for TCR Jbeta segments. Here the immuneACCESS table is served through TCRdb, limited to in-frame sequences with V and J called. Missing clones are a known gap in these copies; in checked studies unresolved V genes cover under half, and the rest lacks a known reason. The sample table shows 80,000 to 130,000 clones, and around 80% are seen once. The ten top clones hold 1.2% of the sample. The sequenced material came from PBMCs. The source is a woman younger than 35 in good health and CMV-seronegative.

The chain combines TRBV28 with TRBJ1-6, with 7 bases identical to TRBD1. CDR3 length equals 16 residues. V lost 6 bases and J lost 10; bases outside the gene matches: 15. Germline V gene sequence: CDR1 MDHEN, CDR2 SYDVKM. In nucleotides, the CDR3 is TGTGCCAGCAGAATTAGATACAGGGGCCTACCCTCACCCCTCCACTTT. Protein: CASRIRYRGLPSPLHF.

This rearrangement joins TRBV5-1 to TRBJ2-7; tentative D call: TRBD2 (6 bases). The CDR3 sequence is 15 residues long. With 0 bases removed from V and 7 bases from J, the gap between germline ends came to 17 bases. Germline CDR1 is SGHRS and CDR2 is YFSETQ. The CDR3 is CASSLAAQGRGEQYF. CDR3 bases: TGCGCCAGCAGCTTGGCCGCTCAGGGTCGGGGGGAGCAGTACTTC.

This clone was recorded only once. J is TRBJ2-1 and V is TRBV7-2; TRBD2 is a possible D gene (5 bases). The germline V and J ends were trimmed by 0 bases and 4 bases, with 19 bases remaining between them. CDR1 is SGHTA, CDR2 FQGNSA, per germline. CDR3 length equals 18 residues. This CDR3 reads CASSLAFSSPGLYNEQFF. Here the CDR3 DNA reads TGTGCCAGCAGCTTAGCGTTCTCTAGCCCCGGTTTATACAATGAGCAGTTCTTC.

The V and J genes are TRBV10-3 and TRBJ2-7; 7 bases are a match to TRBD2. There are 16 residues in the CDR3. The germline gives CDR1 ENHRY, CDR2 SYGVKD. V gave up 0 bases and J gave up 5 bases; unmatched junction bases: 10. The CDR3 protein is CAISESVSAGDHEQYF. In DNA, the CDR3 is TGTGCCATCAGTGAGTCCGTTTCCGCGGGGGATCACGAGCAGTACTTC.

This chain links TRBV27 with TRBJ2-1, with 10 bases matching TRBD2. V shed 8 bases and J 5 bases; nucleotides not matched to a gene: 6. CDR3 length: 14 residues. In germline, CDR1 is MNHEY, CDR2 SMNVEV (reference sequence). This chain's CDR3 is CASSAGGRHNEQFF. CDR3 DNA: TGTGCCAGCTCAGCGGGAGGGAGGCACAATGAGCAGTTCTTC.

The chain recombines TRBV5-1 with TRBJ1-1; D gene ambiguous. Trimming removed 0 bases from V and 1 base from J, with 4 bases in between. Germline lookup yields CDR1 SGHRS and CDR2 YFSETQ. The CDR3 is 13 amino acids. CDR3 sequence reads: CASSLDRNTEAFF. Written as DNA, the CDR3 is TGCGCCAGCAGCTTGGACAGGAACACTGAAGCTTTCTTT.

The CDR3 bases are TGTGCCAGCAGTTTACAGTCCTCGGCGGGGGCCGGGGTTTCCGGGGAGCTGTTTTTT. This translates into CASSLQSSAGAGVSGELFF. This chain uses TRBV27 with TRBJ2-2; a possible D gene is TRBD2 (7 bases). CDR1 is MNHEY, CDR2 SMNVEV, per germline (reference sequence). V was cut by 2 bases and J by 6 bases, with 25 bases left in between. There are 19 residues in the CDR3.

This chain uses TRBV18 with TRBJ2-5; D ambiguous. V was pared by 1 base and J by 3 bases, with 9 bases between. CDR3 size: 14 residues. Germline V gives CDR1 KGHSH, CDR2 LQKENI. This chain's CDR3 is CASSPLGQEETQYF. CDR3 DNA: TGTGCCAGCTCACCACTTGGCCAAGAAGAGACCCAGTACTTC.

V usage is TRBV25-1 and J usage is TRBJ1-1; D remains ambiguous. Per the germline V gene, CDR1 is MGHDK and CDR2 is SYGVNS. The V and J ends lost 7 bases and 4 bases respectively, with 19 bases between them. The CDR3 length is 15 residues. This chain's CDR3 is CASTLYDQGSTEAFF. In nucleotides, the CDR3 is TGTGCCAGCACTTTGTACGACCAAGGGAGCACTGAAGCTTTCTTT.

This clone was counted a few times. The chain carries TRBV7-2 and TRBJ1-5, with D unclear. Germline CDR1 reads SGHTA; CDR2 reads FQGNSA. The V gene lost 0 bases and the J gene lost 0 bases, with 9 bases spanning the gap. The CDR3 sequence is 16 residues long. The CDR3 spells CASSLAHSLSNQPQHF. Here the CDR3 DNA reads TGTGCCAGCAGCTTAGCTCACTCCCTTAGCAATCAGCCCCAGCATTTT.

The rearrangement joins TRBV19 to TRBJ1-5; 7 bases are shared with TRBD1. V dropped 0 bases and J dropped 0; count of bases not matched to a gene: 8. Germline assignment: CDR1 LNHDA and CDR2 SQIVND (reference sequence). The length of the CDR3 is 18 residues. The CDR3 DNA reads as TGTGCCAGTAGTATAGATCAGGACAGGAGCTATAGCAATCAGCCCCAGCATTTT. It yields the protein CASSIDQDRSYSNQPQHF. Combining the CDR3 with reference TRBV19 and TRBJ1-5 gives the whole variable domain DGGITQSPKYLFRKEGQNVTLSCEQNLNHDAMYWYRQDPGQGLRLIYYSQIVNDFQKGDIAEGYSVSREKKESFPLTVTSAQKNPTAFYLCASSIDQDRSYSNQPQHFGDGTRLSIL.

This chain uses TRBV10-3 with TRBJ2-5, with 13 bases identical to TRBD2. The V and J ends lost 4 bases and 7 bases, in that order; junction bases with no gene match: 6. CDR3 length equals 15 residues. The germline CDR1 and CDR2 sequences are ENHRY and SYGVKD. The CDR3 nucleotides are TGTGCCATCAGTGTCGGACTAGCGGGAGATGGGACCCAGTACTTC. The encoded protein is CAISVGLAGDGTQYF.

V and J are TRBV5-1 and TRBJ2-1, with D perhaps matching TRBD2 (6 bases). The CDR3 is made up of 13 amino acids. Trimming left V 1 base short and J 9 bases short, with 11 bases between. Germline CDR1 is SGHRS and CDR2 is YFSETQ. DNA of the CDR3: TGCGCCAGCAGCTTGTCAGTCGGGGGTGAGCAGTTCTTC. Translating it yields CASSLSVGGEQFF.

V and J are TRBV5-1 and TRBJ2-3; 9 bases agree with TRBD1. CDR3 length: 16 residues. Trimming took 4 bases from V and 3 from J; bases not matched to a gene: 9. CDR1 is SGHRS and CDR2 is YFSETQ in the germline V gene. CDR3 amino acids: CASSGGTGRMTDTQYF. For the CDR3, the DNA is TGCGCCAGCAGCGGCGGGACAGGGAGAATGACAGATACGCAGTATTTT.

This clone was recorded a few times. V is TRBV6-5 and J is TRBJ1-1; perhaps TRBD1 as D (5 bases). V lost 6 bases and J 6 bases, leaving 14 bases between the germline ends. The CDR3 is made up of 13 amino acids. Looked up from germline, CDR1 is MNHEY and CDR2 is SVGAGI. The CDR3 sequence: CASSFSAGAEAFF. CDR3 nucleotides: TGTGCCAGCAGCTTCTCCGCGGGGGCTGAAGCTTTCTTT.

The chain is built from TRBV19 and TRBJ2-3; D is perhaps TRBD2 (7 bases). CDR3 length: 16 residues. CDR1 and CDR2 from the germline V gene are LNHDA and SQIVND (reference sequence). V lost 6 bases, J lost 2 bases, and 18 bases lay in between. CDR3 DNA sequence: TGTGCCAGTAGCCTCTACGGGGGGCTAATCACAGATACGCAGTATTTT. As protein: CASSLYGGLITDTQYF.

The J gene is TRBJ2-1, the V gene TRBV9; 10 nucleotides align to TRBD1. The germline V gene has CDR1 SGDLS and CDR2 YYNGEE. The CDR3 consists of 16 residues. The trim removed 3 bases at V and 8 bases at J, leaving 11 bases unmatched. CDR3 in amino acids: CASSGLFGTGVDEQFF. CDR3 nucleotides: TGTGCCAGCAGCGGACTTTTTGGGACAGGGGTCGATGAGCAGTTCTTC.